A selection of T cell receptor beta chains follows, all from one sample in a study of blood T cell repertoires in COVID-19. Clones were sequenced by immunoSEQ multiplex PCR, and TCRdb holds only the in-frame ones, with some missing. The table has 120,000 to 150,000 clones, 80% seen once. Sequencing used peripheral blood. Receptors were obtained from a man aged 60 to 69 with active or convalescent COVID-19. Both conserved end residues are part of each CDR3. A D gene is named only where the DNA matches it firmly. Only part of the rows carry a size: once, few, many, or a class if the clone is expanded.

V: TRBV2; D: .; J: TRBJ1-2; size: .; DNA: TGTGCCAGCACAGGGGACGAGGGTGGCTACACCTTC; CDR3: CASTGDEGGYTF
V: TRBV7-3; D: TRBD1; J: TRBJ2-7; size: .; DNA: TGTGCCAGCAGATGGAACTTACCGGGACAGGGAACTTTAGGGGACTACTCCTACGAGCAGTACTTC; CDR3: CASRWNLPGQGTLGDYSYEQYF
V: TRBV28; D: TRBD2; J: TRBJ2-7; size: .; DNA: TGTGCCAGCAGTATTAGCGGGAGACCCTACGAGCAGTACTTC; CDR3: CASSISGRPYEQYF
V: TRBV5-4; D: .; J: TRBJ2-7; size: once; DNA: TGTGCCAGCAGCTTGCGGACTACCCGGAGCTCCTACGAGCAGTACTTC; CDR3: CASSLRTTRSSYEQYF
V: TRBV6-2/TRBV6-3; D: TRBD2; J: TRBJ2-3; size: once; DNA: TGTGCCAGCAGTTACACTCTAGCGGGGGATACGCAGTATTTT; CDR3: CASSYTLAGDTQYF
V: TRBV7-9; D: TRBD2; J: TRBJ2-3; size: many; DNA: TGTGCCAGCAGCCGCATGCATAGGACTAGCCCAACGGGTACGCAGTATTTT; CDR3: CASSRMHRTSPTGTQYF
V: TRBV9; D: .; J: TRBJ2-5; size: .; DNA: TGTGCCAGCAGCGAGACCCAGGGGGGAGAGACCCAGTACTTC; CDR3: CASSETQGGETQYF
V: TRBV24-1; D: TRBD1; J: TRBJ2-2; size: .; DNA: TGTGCCACCAGTGAGCCACAGGGGGTAGGGACCGGGGAGCTGTTTTTT; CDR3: CATSEPQGVGTGELFF
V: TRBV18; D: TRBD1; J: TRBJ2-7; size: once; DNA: TGTGCCAGCTCAACGGGACAGGGCGAGCAGTACTTC; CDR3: CASSTGQGEQYF
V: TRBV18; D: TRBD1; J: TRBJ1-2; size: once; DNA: TGTGCCAGCTCCCCTTCCGGACAGGCTAACTATGGCTACACCTTC; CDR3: CASSPSGQANYGYTF
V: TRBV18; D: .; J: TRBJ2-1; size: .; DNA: TGTGCCAGCTCACCACCGTTGGCAGAAAAGTACAATGAGCAGTTCTTC; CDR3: CASSPPLAEKYNEQFF
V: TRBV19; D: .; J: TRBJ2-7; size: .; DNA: TGTGCCAGTAGTATTATGGCAAGCTCCTACGAGCAGTACTTC; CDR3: CASSIMASSYEQYF
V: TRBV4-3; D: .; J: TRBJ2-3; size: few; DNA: TGCGCCAGCAGCCAAGATAACCTAGGCACAGATACGCAGTATTTT; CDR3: CASSQDNLGTDTQYF
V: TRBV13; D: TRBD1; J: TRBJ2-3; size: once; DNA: TGTGCCAGCAGCTCCCGGACAGGGGTGGATACGCAGTATTTT; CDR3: CASSSRTGVDTQYF
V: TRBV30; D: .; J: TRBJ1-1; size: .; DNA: TGTGCCTGGCTTTACCGCCTTGGCCGGGCCGGGGGAACTGAAGCTTTCTTT; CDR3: CAWLYRLGRAGGTEAFF
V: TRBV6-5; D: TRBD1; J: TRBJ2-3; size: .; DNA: TGTGCCAGCAGAAGGACAGGGATAGATACGCAGTATTTT; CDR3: CASRRTGIDTQYF
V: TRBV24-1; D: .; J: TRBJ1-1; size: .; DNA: TGTGCCACCAGTGATCCGAGGGGGGGGAGCACTGAAGCTTTCTTT; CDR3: CATSDPRGGSTEAFF
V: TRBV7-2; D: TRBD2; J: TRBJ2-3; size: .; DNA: TGTGCCAGCAGCTCGACCGGGACTAGCGGGAGGGCAGGTACGCAGTATTTT; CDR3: CASSSTGTSGRAGTQYF
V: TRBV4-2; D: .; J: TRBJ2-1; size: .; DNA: TGTGCCAGCAGCCAAGATCGGGACAATGAGCAGTTCTTC; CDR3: CASSQDRDNEQFF
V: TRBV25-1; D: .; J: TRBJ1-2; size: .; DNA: TGTGCCAGCAGTGCCCGGTCCGTACCCTATGGCTACACCTTC; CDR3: CASSARSVPYGYTF
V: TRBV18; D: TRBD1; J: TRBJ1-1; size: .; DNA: TGTGCCAGCTCCTCCACAGGGGACACTGAAGCTTTCTTT; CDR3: CASSSTGDTEAFF
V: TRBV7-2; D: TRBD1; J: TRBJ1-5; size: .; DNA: TGTGCCAGCAGCTTAGCTTTCGACAGGGGATATAGCAATCAGCCCCAGCATTTT; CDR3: CASSLAFDRGYSNQPQHF
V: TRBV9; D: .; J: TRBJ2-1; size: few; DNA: TGTGCCAGCAGCGTTGGCACGTCTGGAGAACATGAGCAGTTCTTC; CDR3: CASSVGTSGEHEQFF
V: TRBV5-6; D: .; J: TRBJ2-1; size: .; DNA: TGTGCCAGCAGCTTGGGCGGGTCCTACAATGAGCAGTTCTTC; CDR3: CASSLGGSYNEQFF